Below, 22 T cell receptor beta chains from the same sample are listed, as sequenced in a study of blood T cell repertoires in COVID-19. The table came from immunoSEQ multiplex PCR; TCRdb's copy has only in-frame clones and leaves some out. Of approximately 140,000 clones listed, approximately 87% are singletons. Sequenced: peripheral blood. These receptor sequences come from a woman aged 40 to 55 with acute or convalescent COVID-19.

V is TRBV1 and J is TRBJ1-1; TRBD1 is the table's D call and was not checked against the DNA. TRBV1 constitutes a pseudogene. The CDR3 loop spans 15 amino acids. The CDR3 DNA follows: TGCACCAGCAGCGTCCGGGACAGGGGGCCCACTGAAGCTTTCTTT. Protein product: CTSSVRDRGPTEAFF.

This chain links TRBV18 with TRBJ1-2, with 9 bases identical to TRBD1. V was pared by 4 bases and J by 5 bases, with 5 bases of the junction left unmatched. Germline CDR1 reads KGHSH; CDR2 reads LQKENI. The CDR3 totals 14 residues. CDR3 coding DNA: TGTGCCAGCTCACTCGCCGGGACAGGGTATGGCTACACCTTC. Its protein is CASSLAGTGYGYTF.

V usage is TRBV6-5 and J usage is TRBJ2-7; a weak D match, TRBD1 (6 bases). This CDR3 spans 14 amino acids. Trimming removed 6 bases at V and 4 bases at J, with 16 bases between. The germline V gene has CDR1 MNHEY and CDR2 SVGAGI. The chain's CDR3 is CASSPTGKVYEQYF. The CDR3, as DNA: TGTGCCAGCAGCCCAACAGGGAAGGTGTACGAGCAGTACTTC.

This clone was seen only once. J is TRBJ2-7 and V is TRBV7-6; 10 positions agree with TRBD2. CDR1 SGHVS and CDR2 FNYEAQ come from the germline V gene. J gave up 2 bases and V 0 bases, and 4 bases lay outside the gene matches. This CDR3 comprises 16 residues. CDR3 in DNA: TGTGCCAGCAGCTTAGCGTATAGCGGGGGGCCCTACGAGCAGTACTTC. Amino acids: CASSLAYSGGPYEQYF.

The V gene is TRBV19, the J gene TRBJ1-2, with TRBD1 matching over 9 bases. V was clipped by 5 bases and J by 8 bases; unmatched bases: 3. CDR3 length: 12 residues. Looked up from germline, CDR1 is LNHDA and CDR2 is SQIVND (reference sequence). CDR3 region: CASSGQGWGYTF. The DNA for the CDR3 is TGTGCCAGTAGTGGACAGGGGTGGGGCTACACCTTC.

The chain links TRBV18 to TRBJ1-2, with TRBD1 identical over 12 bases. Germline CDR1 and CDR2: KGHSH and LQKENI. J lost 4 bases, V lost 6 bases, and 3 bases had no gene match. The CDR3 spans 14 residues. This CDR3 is CASSQGQGAYGYTF. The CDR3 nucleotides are TGTGCCAGCTCCCAGGGACAGGGGGCCTATGGCTACACCTTC.

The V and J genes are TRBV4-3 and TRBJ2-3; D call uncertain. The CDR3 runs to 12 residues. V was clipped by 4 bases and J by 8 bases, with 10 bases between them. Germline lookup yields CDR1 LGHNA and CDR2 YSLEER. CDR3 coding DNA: TGCGCCAGCAGCCCCCGTGCCGGTACGCAGTATTTT. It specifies CASSPRAGTQYF.

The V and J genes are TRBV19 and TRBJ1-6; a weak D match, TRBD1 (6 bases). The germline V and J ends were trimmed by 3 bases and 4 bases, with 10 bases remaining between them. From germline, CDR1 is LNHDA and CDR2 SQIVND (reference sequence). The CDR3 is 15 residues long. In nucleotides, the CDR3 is TGTGCCAGTAGTATGTACAGGGAGTATAATTCACCCCTCCACTTT. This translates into CASSMYREYNSPLHF.

The CDR3 is CASRLAPGTGLNTEAFF. The DNA for the CDR3 is TGTGCAAGTCGCTTAGCGCCCGGGACAGGTTTGAACACTGAAGCTTTCTTT. This chain uses TRBV12-2 with TRBJ1-1; the table's D call TRBD1 went unverified against the DNA. TRBV12-2 is listed as a pseudogene. This CDR3 is 17 amino acids long.

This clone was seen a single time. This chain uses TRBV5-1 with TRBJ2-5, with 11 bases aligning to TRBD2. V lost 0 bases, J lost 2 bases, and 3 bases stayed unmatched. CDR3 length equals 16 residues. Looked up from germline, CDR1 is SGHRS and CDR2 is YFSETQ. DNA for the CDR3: TGCGCCAGCAGCTTGGTGGTAGCGGGGGGGCAAGAGACCCAGTACTTC. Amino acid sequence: CASSLVVAGGQETQYF.

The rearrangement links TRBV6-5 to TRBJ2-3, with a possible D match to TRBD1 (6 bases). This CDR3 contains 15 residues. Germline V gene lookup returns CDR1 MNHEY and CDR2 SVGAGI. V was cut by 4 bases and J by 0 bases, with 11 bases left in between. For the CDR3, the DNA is TGTGCCAGCAGTTTCGGGACACCGAGCACAGATACGCAGTATTTT. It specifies CASSFGTPSTDTQYF.

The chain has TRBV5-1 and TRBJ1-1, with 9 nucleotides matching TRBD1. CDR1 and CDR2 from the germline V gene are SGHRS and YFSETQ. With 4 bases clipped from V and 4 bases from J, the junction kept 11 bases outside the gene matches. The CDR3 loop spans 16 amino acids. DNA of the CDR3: TGCGCCAGCAGCCGTCCCGGGACAGGGTCGGCCACTGAAGCTTTCTTT. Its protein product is CASSRPGTGSATEAFF.

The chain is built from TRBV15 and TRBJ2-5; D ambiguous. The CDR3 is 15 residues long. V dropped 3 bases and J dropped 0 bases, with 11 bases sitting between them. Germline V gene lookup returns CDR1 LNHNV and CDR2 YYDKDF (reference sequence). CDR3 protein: CATSSSTANQETQYF. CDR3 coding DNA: TGTGCCACCAGCAGTTCAACCGCTAACCAAGAGACCCAGTACTTC.

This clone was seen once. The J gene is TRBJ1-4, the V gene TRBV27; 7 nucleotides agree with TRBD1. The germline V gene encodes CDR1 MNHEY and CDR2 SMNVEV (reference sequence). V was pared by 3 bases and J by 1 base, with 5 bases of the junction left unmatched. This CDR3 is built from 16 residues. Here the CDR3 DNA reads TGTGCCAGCAGTTTGGACAGGTGGCAAACTAATGAAAAACTGTTTTTT. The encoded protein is CASSLDRWQTNEKLFF. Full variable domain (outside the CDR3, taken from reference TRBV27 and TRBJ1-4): EAQVTQNPRYLITVTGKKLTVTCSQNMNHEYMSWYRQDPGLGLRQIYYSMNVEVTDKGDVPEGYKVSRKEKRNFPLILESPSPNQTSLYFCASSLDRWQTNEKLFFGSGTQLSVL.

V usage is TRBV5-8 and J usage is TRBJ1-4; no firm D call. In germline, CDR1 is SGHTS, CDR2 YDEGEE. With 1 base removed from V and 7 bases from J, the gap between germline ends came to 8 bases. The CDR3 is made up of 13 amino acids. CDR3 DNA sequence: TGTGCCAGCAGCTTGCAAGATAGTGAAAAACTGTTTTTT. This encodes CASSLQDSEKLFF.

DNA of the CDR3: TGTGCCAGTAGTATCCCAGGACAGCCGTCAAGCAAGTACTTC. Translation gives CASSIPGQPSSKYF. This chain connects TRBV19 to TRBJ2-7; possible D gene TRBD1, 6 bases. The CDR3 has 14 residues. The germline V gene has CDR1 LNHDA and CDR2 SQIVND (reference sequence). Trimming took off 3 bases at V and 11 bases at J, with 20 bases between the two ends.

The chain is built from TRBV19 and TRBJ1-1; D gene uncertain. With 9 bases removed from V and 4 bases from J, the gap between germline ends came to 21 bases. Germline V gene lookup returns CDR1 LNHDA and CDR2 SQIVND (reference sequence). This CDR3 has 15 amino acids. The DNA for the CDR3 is TGTGCCAGCCACGTGGGTTATGGAGTAGGCACTGAAGCTTTCTTT. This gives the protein CASHVGYGVGTEAFF.

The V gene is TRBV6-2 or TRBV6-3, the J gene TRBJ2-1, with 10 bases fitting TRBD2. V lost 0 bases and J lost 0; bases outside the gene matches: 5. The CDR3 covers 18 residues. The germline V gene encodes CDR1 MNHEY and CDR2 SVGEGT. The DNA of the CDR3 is TGTGCCAGCAGTTACTCATTCCTAGCGGGAGACTCCTACAATGAGCAGTTCTTC. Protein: CASSYSFLAGDSYNEQFF.

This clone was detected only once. The CDR3 region is CASSPPRLSGGRRQETQYF. The CDR3 DNA follows: TGTGCCAGCAGCCCACCTCGATTATCAGGGGGCAGGAGGCAGGAGACCCAGTACTTC. The rearrangement uses TRBV5-4 and TRBJ2-5; TRBD1 aligns across 8 bases. CDR3 length: 19 residues. The germline V gene encodes CDR1 SGHNT and CDR2 YYREEE (reference sequence). Unmatched junction bases numbered 22, after V lost 4 bases and J lost 5 bases.

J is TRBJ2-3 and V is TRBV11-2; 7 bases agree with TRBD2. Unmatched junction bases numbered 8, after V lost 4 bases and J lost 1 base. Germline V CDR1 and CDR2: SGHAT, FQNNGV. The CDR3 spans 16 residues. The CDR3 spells CASSSFSGARTDTQYF. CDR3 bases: TGTGCCAGCAGCTCATTCAGCGGGGCACGCACAGATACGCAGTATTTT.

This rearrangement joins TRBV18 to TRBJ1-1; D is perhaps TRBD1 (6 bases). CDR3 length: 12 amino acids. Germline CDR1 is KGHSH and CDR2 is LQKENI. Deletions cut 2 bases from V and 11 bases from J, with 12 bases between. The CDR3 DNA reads TGTGCCAGCTCACCAGGGAGACAGGAGGCTTTCTTT. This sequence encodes CASSPGRQEAFF.

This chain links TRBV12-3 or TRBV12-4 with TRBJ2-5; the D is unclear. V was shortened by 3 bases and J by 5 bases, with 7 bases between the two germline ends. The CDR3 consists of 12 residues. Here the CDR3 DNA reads TGTGCCAGCAGTTTTGGAGCCGAGACCCAGTACTTC. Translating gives CASSFGAETQYF.